This T cell receptor beta chain was found in a study of CD8+ T cells in alopecia areata. Study-wide background: Twice a day, 5 to 10 mg of oral tofacitinib was administered to treated patients. Overall study findings and caveats: Scalp samples also yield sequences of resident alphabeta T cells from normal skin. Patients shared TCRs less clearly than mice did, possibly for HLA-related reasons.

With regard to this clone: Its antigen is undetermined.

The CDR3 covers 15 residues. Deletions cut 0 bases from V and 4 bases from J, with 12 bases between. CDR1 and CDR2 from the germline V gene are MGHRA and YSYEKL. Peripheral blood samples and lesional scalp punch biopsies were obtained from alopecia areata patients. Sequencing templates came from extracted RNA that was reverse transcribed into cDNA. TCRdb's copy holds only in-frame clones and misses some; the assay was immunoSEQ multiplex PCR. The table records under 70,000 clones, over 95% of them present only once. The sample here was CD8+ T cells sorted from blood, taken at week 0. This chain connects TRBV4-1 to TRBJ1-2; D is perhaps TRBD1 (6 bases). This TCR derives from a human donor with alopecia areata. The CDR3 here is CASSQDRGKSYGYTF. The DNA of the CDR3 is TGCGCCAGCAGCCAAGATAGGGGGAAGTCCTATGGCTACACCTTC.